This TCR beta chain was sequenced for a study of CD8+ T cells in alopecia areata. Background on the study: Percent affected scalp area, the SALT score, rated treated patients' severity. Study conclusions and caveats: Especially in alopecia totalis/universalis, lesional scalp showed greater clonality than normal scalp did.

Noted treatment: oral pan-JAK inhibitor, 5-10 mg twice daily. The CDR3 is 12 amino acids. The V end lost 4 bases, the J end lost 8 bases, and 11 bases lay between the germline ends. CDR1 is MNHNS, CDR2 SASEGT, per germline. As regards this clone: Antigen unknown.

Reverse transcription of extracted RNA yielded cDNA, which provided the sequencing template. Sequenced by immunoSEQ multiplex PCR; TCRdb stores in-frame clones only, minus some. The sample records some 200,000 clones, roughly 60% being singletons. This specimen consisted of CD4+ T cells sorted from blood, obtained at week 24, from a patient treated with tofacitinib. The receptor's source is a human donor with alopecia areata. The chain is built from TRBV6-1 and TRBJ1-1; D is unclear. The CDR3 here is CASSVSGGEAFF. CDR3 coding DNA: TGTGCCAGCAGTGTAAGCGGCGGGGAAGCTTTCTTT.